This T cell receptor (beta chain) appears in the sequencing data of a study of blood T cell repertoires in COVID-19. Study-level background: Collection of acute and convalescent COVID-19 samples took place in the United States, Italy and Spain. T cells, B-cell-depleted T cells, or PBMCs provided the cDNA or gDNA that served as material.

The authors' processing: For nucleated cells, counts were estimated from reference gene primer amplification. The data were produced by immunoSEQ multiplex PCR, yet TCRdb's version contains in-frame clones alone and is incomplete. That table gives V, J and clone size, and the DNA gave D and trimming. The sample has roughly 41,000 clones, about 80% seen once. The source of this sequence is a woman aged 80 or over with acute or convalescent COVID-19. Material for sequencing was peripheral blood.

The CDR3 region is CASSLTRGEDQPQHF. The CDR3 DNA reads TGTGCCAGCAGTTTGACGCGGGGGGAAGATCAGCCCCAGCATTTT. V and J are TRBV27 and TRBJ1-5, with D possibly being TRBD1 (5 bases). The CDR3 totals 15 residues. With 3 bases removed from V and 5 bases from J, the gap between germline ends came to 14 bases. CDR1 and CDR2 (germline): MNHEY, SMNVEV (reference sequence).